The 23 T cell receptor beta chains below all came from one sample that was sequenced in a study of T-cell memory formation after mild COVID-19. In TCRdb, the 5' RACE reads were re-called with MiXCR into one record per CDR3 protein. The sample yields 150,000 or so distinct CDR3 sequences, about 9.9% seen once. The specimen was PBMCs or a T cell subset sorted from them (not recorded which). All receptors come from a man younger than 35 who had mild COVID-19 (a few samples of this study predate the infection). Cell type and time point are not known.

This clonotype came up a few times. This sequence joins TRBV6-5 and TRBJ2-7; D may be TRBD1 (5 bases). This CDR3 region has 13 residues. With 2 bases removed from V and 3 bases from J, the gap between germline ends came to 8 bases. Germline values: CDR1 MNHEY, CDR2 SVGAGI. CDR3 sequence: CASSYRQGYEQYF. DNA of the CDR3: TGTGCCAGCAGTTACCGGCAGGGCTACGAGCAGTACTTC.

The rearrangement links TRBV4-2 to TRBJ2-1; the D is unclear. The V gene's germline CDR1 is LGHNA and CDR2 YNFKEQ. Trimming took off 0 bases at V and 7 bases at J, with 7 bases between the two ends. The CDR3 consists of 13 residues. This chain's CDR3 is CASSQEGLNEQFF. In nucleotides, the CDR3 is TGTGCCAGCAGCCAAGAGGGTCTGAATGAGCAGTTCTTC.

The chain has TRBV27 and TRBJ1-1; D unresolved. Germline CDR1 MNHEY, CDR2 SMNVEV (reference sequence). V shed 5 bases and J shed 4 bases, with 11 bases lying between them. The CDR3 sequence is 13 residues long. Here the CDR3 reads CASSLKLRTEAFF. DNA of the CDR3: TGTGCCAGCAGTCTCAAATTACGCACTGAAGCTTTCTTT.

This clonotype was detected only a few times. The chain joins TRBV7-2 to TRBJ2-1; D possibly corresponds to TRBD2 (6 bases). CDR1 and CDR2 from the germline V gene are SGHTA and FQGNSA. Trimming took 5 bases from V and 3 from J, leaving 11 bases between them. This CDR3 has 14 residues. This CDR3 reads CASSIGGFYNEQFF. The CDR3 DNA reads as TGTGCCAGCAGCATCGGGGGATTCTACAATGAGCAGTTCTTC.

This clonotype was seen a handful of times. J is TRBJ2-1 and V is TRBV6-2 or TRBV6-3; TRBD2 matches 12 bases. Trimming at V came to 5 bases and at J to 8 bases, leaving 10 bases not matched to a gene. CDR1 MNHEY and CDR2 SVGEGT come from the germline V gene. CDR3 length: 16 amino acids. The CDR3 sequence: CASSPTSGGMADEQFF. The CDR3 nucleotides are TGTGCCAGCAGTCCGACTAGCGGGGGTATGGCAGATGAGCAGTTCTTC.

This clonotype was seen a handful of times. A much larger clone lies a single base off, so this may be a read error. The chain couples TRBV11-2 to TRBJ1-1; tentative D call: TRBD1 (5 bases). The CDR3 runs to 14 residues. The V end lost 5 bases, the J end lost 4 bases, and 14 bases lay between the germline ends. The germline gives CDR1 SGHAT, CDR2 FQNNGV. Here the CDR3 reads CASSTNGGGTEAFF. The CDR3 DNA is TGTGCCAGCAGCACAAACGGGGGGGGCACTGAAGCTTTCTTT.

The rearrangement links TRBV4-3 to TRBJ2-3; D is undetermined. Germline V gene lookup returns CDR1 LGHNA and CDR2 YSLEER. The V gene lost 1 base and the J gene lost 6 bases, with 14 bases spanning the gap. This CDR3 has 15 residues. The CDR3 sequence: CASSQGGYGLDTQYF. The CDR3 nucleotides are TGCGCCAGCAGCCAAGGAGGCTACGGGTTGGATACGCAGTATTTT.

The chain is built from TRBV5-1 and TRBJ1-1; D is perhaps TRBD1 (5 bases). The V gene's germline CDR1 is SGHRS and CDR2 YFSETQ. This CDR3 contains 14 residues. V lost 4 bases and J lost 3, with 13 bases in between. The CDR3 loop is CASSRDAGDTEAFF. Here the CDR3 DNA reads TGCGCCAGCAGCCGGGACGCCGGGGACACTGAAGCTTTCTTT. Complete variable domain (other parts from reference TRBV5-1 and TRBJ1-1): KAGVTQTPRYLIKTRGQQVTLSCSPISGHRSVSWYQQTPGQGLQFLFEYFSETQRNKGNFPGRFSGRQFSNSRSEMNVSTLELGDSALYLCASSRDAGDTEAFFGQGTRLTVV.

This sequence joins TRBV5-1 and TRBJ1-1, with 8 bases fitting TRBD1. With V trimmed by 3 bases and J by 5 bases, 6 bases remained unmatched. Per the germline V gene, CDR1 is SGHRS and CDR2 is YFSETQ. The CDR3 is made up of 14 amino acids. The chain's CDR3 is CASSSRTGKTEAFF. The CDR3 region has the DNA TGCGCCAGCAGCTCAAGGACAGGGAAGACTGAAGCTTTCTTT.

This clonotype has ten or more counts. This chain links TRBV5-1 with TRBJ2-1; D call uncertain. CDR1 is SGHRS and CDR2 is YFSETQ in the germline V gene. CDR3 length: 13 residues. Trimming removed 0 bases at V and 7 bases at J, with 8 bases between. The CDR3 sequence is CASSLDPGNEQFF. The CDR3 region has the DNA TGCGCCAGCAGCTTGGACCCTGGGAATGAGCAGTTCTTC.

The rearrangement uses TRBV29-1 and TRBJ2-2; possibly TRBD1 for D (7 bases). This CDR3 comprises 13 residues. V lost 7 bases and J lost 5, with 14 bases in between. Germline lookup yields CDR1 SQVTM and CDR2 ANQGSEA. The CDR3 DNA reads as TGCAGCGGGGGGGACAGATATACCGGGGAGCTGTTTTTT. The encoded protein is CSGGDRYTGELFF.

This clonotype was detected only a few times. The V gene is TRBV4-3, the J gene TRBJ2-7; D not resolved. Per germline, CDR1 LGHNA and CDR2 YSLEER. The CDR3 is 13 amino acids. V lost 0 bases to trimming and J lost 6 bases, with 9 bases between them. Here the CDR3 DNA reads TGCGCCAGCAGCCAAGAGACCTCCACCGAGCAGTACGTC. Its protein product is CASSQETSTEQYV.

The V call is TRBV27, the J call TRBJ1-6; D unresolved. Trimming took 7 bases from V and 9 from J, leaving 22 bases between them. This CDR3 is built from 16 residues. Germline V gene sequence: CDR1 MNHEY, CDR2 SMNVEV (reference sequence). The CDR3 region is CASTPGGGVPGSPLHF. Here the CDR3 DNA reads TGTGCCAGCACTCCCGGCGGCGGCGTTCCAGGTTCACCCCTCCACTTT.

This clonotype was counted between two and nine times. CDR3 loop: CASSLARTGVSTGELFF. In DNA, the CDR3 is TGCGCCAGCAGCCTGGCGAGGACAGGGGTCAGCACCGGGGAGCTGTTTTTT. The genes are TRBV5-1 and TRBJ2-2; 9 nucleotides align to TRBD1. Germline CDR1 SGHRS, CDR2 YFSETQ. After removal of 4 bases from V and 4 bases from J, the junction contained 11 bases not matched to a gene. The CDR3 consists of 17 residues.

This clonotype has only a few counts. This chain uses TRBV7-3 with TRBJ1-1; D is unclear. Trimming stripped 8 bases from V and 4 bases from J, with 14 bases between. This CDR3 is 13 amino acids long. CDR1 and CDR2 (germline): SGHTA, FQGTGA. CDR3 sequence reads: CASRGGSGTEAFF. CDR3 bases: TGTGCCAGCCGGGGTGGATCAGGCACTGAAGCTTTCTTT. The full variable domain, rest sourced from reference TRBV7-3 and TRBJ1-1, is GAGVSQTPSNKVTEKGKYVELRCDPISGHTALYWYRQSLGQGPEFLIYFQGTGAADDSGLPNDRFFAVRPEGSVSTLKIQRTERGDSAVYLCASRGGSGTEAFFGQGTRLTVV.

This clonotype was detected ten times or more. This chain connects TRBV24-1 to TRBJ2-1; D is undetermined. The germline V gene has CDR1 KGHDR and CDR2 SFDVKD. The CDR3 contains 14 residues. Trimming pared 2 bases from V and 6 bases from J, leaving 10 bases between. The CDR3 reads CATSDSSGSNEQFF. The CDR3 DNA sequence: TGTGCCACCAGTGATTCTTCAGGTTCCAATGAGCAGTTCTTC.

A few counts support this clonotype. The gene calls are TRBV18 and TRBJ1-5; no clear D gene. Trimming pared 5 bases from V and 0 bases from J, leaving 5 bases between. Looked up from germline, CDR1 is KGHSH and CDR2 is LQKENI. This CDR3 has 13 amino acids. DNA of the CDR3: TGTGCCAGCTCAGCCACTAGCAATCAGCCCCAGCATTTT. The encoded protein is CASSATSNQPQHF.

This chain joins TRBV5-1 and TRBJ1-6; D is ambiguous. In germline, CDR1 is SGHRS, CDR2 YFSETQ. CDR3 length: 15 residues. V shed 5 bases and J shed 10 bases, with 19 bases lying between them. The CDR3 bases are TGCGCCAGCAGGTTGCCGGGAACCACTAGCTCACCCCTCCACTTT. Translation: CASRLPGTTSSPLHF. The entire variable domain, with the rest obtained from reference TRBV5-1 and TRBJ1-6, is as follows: KAGVTQTPRYLIKTRGQQVTLSCSPISGHRSVSWYQQTPGQGLQFLFEYFSETQRNKGNFPGRFSGRQFSNSRSEMNVSTLELGDSALYLCASRLPGTTSSPLHFGNGTRLTVT.

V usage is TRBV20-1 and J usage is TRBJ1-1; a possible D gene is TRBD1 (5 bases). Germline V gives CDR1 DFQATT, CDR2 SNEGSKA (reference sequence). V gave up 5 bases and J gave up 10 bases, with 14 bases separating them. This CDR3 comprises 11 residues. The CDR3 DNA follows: TGCAGTGCTCCTCACGGACAAGGAGCTTTCTTT. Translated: CSAPHGQGAFF.

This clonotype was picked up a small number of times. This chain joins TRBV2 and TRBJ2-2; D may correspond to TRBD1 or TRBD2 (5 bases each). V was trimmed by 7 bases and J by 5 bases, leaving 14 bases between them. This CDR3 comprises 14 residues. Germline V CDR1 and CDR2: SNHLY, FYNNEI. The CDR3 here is CASTPQGETGELFF. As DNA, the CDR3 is TGTGCCAGCACTCCCCAAGGGGAGACCGGGGAGCTGTTTTTT.

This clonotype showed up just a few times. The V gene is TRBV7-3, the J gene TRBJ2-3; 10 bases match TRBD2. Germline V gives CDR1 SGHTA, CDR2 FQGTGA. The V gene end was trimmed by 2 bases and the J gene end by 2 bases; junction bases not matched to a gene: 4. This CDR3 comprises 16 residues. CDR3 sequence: CASSLSSGGLTDTQYF. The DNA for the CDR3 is TGTGCCAGCAGCTTATCTAGCGGGGGCCTCACAGATACGCAGTATTTT.

CDR3 region: CASSGQGREQYF. CDR3 bases: TGTGCCAGCAGTGGACAGGGGAGGGAGCAGTACTTC. The chain carries TRBV27 and TRBJ2-7, with TRBD1 matching 9 bases. The trim removed 5 bases at V and 7 bases at J, leaving 3 bases unmatched. This CDR3 comprises 12 residues. Germline V CDR1 and CDR2: MNHEY, SMNVEV (reference sequence).

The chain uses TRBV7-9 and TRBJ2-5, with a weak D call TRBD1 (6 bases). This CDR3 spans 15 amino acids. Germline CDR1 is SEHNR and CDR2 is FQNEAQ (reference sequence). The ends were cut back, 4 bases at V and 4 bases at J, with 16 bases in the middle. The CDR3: CASSSSFRGRETQYF. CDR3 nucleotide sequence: TGTGCCAGCAGCTCCTCTTTCAGGGGACGAGAGACCCAGTACTTC. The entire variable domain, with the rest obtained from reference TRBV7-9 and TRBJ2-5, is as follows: DTGVSQNPRHKITKRGQNVTFRCDPISEHNRLYWYRQTLGQGPEFLTYFQNEAQLEKSRLLSDRFSAERPKGSFSTLEIQRTEQGDSAMYLCASSSSFRGRETQYFGPGTRLLVL.